This T cell receptor beta chain appears in the sequencing data of a study of OX40 agonist ivuxolimab in advanced cancers. Study results and limitations: No determination was made of the antigen specificity of the expanded peripheral T cells. Certain nonresponders likewise exhibited a low normalized T-cell clonal expansion.

With respect to this clone: The antigen remains unidentified.

TCRdb keeps only in-frame clones here, not all; method: immunoSEQ multiplex PCR. The sample holds around 76,000 clones, 86% seen once. The investigators sampled blood at baseline, at cycle 4 day 1, and at cycle 7 day 1. The receptor was isolated from an adult with an advanced solid tumor such as melanoma, head and neck, liver or kidney cancer. The sequencing used CD4+ or CD8+ T cells sorted from blood, collected in a trial of the OX40 agonist ivuxolimab.

CDR3 in DNA: TGTGCCAGCAGCTTGGAAGTGGGCGGCTACACCTTC. Residues: CASSLEVGGYTF. The rearrangement uses TRBV5-4 and TRBJ1-2, with no clear D. Germline V lookup: CDR1 SGHNT, CDR2 YYREEE (reference sequence). Trimming cost V 0 bases and J 8 bases, with 8 bases left between them. The CDR3 is 12 amino acids.